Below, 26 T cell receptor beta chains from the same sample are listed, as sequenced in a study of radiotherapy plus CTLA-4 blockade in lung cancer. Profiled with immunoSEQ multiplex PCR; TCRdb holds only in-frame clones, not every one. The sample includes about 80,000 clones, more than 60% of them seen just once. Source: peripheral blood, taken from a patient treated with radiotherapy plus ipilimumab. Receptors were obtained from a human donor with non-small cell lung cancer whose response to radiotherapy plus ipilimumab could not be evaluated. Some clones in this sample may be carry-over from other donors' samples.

In DNA, the CDR3 is TGTGCCAGCAGCTTTACAAAGGGGATCACTGAAGCTTTCTTT. Encoded protein: CASSFTKGITEAFF. The chain links TRBV5-6 to TRBJ1-1, with TRBD1 as a possible D gene (5 bases). CDR1 SGHDT and CDR2 YYEEEE come from the germline V gene. The CDR3 spans 14 residues. The V and J ends lost 2 bases and 4 bases respectively, with 12 bases between them.

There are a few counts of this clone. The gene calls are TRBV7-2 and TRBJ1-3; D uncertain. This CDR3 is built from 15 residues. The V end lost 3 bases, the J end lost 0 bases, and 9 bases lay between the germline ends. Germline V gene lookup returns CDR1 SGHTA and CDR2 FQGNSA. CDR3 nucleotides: TGTGCCAGCAGCTTCCAGGCGATCTCTGGAAACACCATATATTTT. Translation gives CASSFQAISGNTIYF. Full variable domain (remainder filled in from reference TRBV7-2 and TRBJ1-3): GAGVSQSPSNKVTEKGKDVELRCDPISGHTALYWYRQSLGQGLEFLIYFQGNSAPDKSGLPSDRFSAERTGGSVSTLTIQRTQQEDSAVYLCASSFQAISGNTIYFGEGSWLTVV.

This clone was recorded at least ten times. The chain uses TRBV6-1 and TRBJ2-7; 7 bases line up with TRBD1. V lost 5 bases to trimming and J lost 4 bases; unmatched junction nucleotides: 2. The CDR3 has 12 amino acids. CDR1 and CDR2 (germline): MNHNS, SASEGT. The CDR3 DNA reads TGTGCCAGCAGTACGGACAGGTACGAGCAGTACTTC. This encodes CASSTDRYEQYF.

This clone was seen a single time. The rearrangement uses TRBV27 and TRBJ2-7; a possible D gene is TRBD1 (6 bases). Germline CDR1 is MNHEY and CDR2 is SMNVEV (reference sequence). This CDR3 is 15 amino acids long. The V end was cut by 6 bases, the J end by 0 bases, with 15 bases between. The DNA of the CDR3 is TGTGCCAGCAGGCCCTCGGGACACCTCTCCTACGAGCAGTACTTC. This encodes CASRPSGHLSYEQYF.

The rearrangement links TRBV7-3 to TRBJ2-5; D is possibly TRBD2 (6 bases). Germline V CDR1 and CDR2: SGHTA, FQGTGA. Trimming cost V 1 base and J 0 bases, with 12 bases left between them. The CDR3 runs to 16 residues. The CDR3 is CASSLNPRDYQETQYF. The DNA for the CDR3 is TGTGCCAGCAGCTTAAACCCTCGGGACTACCAAGAGACCCAGTACTTC. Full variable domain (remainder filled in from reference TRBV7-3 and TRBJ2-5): GAGVSQTPSNKVTEKGKYVELRCDPISGHTALYWYRQSLGQGPEFLIYFQGTGAADDSGLPNDRFFAVRPEGSVSTLKIQRTERGDSAVYLCASSLNPRDYQETQYFGPGTRLLVL.

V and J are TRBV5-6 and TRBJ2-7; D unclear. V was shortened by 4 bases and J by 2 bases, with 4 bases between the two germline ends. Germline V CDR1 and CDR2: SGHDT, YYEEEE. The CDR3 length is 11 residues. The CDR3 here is CASSETYEQYF. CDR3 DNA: TGTGCCAGCAGCGAGACCTACGAGCAGTACTTC.

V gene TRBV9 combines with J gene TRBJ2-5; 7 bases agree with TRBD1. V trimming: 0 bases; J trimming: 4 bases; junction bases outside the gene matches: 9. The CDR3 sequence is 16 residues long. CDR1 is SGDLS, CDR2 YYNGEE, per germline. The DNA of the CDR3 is TGTGCCAGCAGCGTAGGAGTGCGACAGGGCGGAGAGACCCAGTACTTC. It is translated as CASSVGVRQGGETQYF.

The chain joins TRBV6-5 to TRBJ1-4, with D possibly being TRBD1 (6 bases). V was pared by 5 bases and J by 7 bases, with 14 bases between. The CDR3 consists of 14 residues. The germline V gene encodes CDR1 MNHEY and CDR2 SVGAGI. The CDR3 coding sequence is TGTGCCAGCAGTGAGTGGGGGCAGAGTGAAAAACTGTTTTTT. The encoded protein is CASSEWGQSEKLFF.

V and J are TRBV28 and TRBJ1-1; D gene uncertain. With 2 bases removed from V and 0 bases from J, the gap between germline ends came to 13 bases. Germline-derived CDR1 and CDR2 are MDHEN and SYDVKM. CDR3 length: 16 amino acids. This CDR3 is CASSLGGIPMNTEAFF. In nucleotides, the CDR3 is TGTGCCAGCAGTTTAGGAGGAATTCCCATGAACACTGAAGCTTTCTTT.

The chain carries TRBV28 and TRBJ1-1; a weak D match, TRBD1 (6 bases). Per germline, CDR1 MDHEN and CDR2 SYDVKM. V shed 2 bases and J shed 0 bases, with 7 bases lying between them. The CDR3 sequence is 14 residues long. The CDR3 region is CASSLKGVNTEAFF. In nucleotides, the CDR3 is TGTGCCAGCAGTTTAAAGGGGGTGAACACTGAAGCTTTCTTT.

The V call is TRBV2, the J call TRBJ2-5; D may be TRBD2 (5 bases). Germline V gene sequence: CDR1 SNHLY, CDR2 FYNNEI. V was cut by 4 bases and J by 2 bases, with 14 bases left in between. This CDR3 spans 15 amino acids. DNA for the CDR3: TGTGCCAGCAGTGTAGAAGGACTCCCGCAAGAGACCCAGTACTTC. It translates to CASSVEGLPQETQYF.

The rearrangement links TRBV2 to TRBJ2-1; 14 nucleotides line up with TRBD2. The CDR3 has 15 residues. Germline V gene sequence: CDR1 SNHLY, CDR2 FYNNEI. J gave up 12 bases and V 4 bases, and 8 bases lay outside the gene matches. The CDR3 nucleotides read TGTGCCAGCAGTGGGACTAGCGGGGGGCACCAGGGGCAGTTCTTC. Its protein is CASSGTSGGHQGQFF. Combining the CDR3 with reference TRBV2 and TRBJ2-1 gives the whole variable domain EPEVTQTPSHQVTQMGQEVILRCVPISNHLYFYWYRQILGQKVEFLVSFYNNEISEKSEIFDDQFSVERPDGSNFTLKIRSTKLEDSAMYFCASSGTSGGHQGQFFGPGTRLTVL.

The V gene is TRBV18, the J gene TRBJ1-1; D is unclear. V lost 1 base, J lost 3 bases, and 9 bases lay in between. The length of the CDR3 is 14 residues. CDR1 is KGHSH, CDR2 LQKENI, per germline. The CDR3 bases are TGTGCCAGCTCACCACATGGGGAGGACACTGAAGCTTTCTTT. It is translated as CASSPHGEDTEAFF.

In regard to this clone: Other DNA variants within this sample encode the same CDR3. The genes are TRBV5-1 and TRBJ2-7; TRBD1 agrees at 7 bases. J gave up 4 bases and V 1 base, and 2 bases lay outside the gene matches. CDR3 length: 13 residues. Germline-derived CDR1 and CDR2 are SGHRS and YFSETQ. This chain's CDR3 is CASSLSQGYEQYF. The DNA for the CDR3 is TGCGCCAGCAGCTTGTCACAGGGGTACGAGCAGTACTTC.

DNA of the CDR3: TGTGCCAGCAGCTCTATCATGGACAGGTCCTACGAGCAGTACTTC. Its translation: CASSSIMDRSYEQYF. The V and J genes are TRBV7-9 and TRBJ2-7; 7 nucleotides align to TRBD1. This CDR3 region has 15 residues. CDR1 and CDR2 from the germline V gene are SEHNR and FQNEAQ (reference sequence). Trimming at V came to 4 bases and at J to 1 base, leaving 7 bases not matched to a gene.

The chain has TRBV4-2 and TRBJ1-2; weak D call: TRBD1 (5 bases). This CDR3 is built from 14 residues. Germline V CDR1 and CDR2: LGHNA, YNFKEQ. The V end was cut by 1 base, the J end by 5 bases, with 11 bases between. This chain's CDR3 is CASSQGPGEYGYTF. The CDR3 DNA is TGTGCCAGCAGCCAAGGGCCGGGGGAATATGGCTACACCTTC.

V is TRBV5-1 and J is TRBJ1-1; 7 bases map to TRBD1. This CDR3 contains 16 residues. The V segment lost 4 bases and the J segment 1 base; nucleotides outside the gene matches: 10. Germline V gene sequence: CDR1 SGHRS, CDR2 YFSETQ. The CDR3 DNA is TGCGCCAGCAGCCAAATTGACAGGGCTCGGAACACTGAAGCTTTCTTT. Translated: CASSQIDRARNTEAFF.

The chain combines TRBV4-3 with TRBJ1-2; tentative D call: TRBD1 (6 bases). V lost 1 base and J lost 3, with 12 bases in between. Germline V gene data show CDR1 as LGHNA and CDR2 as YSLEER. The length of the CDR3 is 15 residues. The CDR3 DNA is TGCGCCAGCAGCCAAGGGTCCGGGGGGCACTATGGCTACACCTTC. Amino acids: CASSQGSGGHYGYTF.

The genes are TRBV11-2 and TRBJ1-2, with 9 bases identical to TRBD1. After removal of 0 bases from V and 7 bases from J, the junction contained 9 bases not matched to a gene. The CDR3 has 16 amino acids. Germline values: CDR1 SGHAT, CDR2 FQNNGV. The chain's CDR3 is CASSLDFGTGHGGYTF. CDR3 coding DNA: TGTGCCAGCAGCTTAGATTTCGGGACAGGGCACGGTGGCTACACCTTC.

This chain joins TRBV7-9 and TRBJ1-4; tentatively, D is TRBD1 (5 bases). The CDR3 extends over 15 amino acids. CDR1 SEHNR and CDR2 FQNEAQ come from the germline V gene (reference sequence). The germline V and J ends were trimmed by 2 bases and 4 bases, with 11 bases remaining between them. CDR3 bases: TGTGCCAGCAGCTTAACCAGGGCGGATAATGAAAAACTGTTTTTT. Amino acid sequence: CASSLTRADNEKLFF.

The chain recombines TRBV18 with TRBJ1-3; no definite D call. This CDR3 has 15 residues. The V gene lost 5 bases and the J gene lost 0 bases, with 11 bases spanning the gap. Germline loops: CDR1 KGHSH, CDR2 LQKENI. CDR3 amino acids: CASSSAWSSGNTIYF. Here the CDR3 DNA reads TGTGCCAGCTCAAGCGCATGGAGCTCTGGAAACACCATATATTTT.

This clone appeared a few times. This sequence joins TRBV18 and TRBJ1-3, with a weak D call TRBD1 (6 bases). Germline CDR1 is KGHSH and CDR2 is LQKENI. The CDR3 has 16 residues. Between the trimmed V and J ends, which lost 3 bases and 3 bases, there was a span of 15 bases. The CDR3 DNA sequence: TGTGCCAGCTCACCCTCCGGGGGGGCTTATGGAAACACCATATATTTT. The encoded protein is CASSPSGGAYGNTIYF.

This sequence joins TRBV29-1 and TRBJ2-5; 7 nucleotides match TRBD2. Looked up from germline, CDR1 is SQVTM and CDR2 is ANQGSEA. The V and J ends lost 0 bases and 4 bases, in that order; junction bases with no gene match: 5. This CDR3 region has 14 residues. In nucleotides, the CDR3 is TGCAGCGTTGAAGATGGGAGGGCAGGAGAGACCCAGTACTTC. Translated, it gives CSVEDGRAGETQYF.

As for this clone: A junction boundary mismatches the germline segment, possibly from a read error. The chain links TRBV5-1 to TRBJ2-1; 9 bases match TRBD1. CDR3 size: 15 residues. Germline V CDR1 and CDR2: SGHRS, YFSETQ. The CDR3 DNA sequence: TGTGCCAGCAGCTTGCGACAGGGGGAATACAATGAGCAGTTCTTC. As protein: CASSLRQGEYNEQFF.

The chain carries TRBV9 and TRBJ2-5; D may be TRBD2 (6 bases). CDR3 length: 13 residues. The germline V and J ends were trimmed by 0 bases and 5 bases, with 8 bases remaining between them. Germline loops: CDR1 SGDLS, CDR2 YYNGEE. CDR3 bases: TGTGCCAGCAGCGTAGGGGGGGTGGAGACCCAGTACTTC. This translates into CASSVGGVETQYF.

The CDR3 DNA reads TGCGCCAGCAGCTTGGCGCAGGGAGGCGAGCAGTACTTC. Amino acids: CASSLAQGGEQYF. The chain joins TRBV5-1 to TRBJ2-7, with D possibly TRBD2 on 6 matching bases. CDR1 and CDR2 (germline): SGHRS, YFSETQ. Trimming took 0 bases from V and 6 from J, leaving 10 bases between them. This CDR3 comprises 13 residues.